This entry lists 21 T cell receptor beta chains sequenced from one sample in a study of radiation and T cells in renal cell carcinoma. Data came from immunoSEQ multiplex PCR; TCRdb stores just in-frame clones and leaves some out. The repertoire includes some 150,000 clones, roughly 90% of them detected once, and more than 10% sits in the top ten. Time point specified: baseline pretreatment blood. The treatment was: 15 Gy SBRT to primary tumor, nephrectomy 4 weeks later. The sample in question was blood, obtained from a patient whose treatment included radiotherapy and nephrectomy. The receptors here all came from a woman aged 45-60 years with renal cell carcinoma.

The chain links TRBV21-1 to TRBJ2-7. TRBV21-1 is assigned pseudogene status. The CDR3 covers 11 residues. CDR3 sequence reads: CAQEQIYEQYF. CDR3 sequence (DNA): TGTGCCCAGGAGCAGATCTACGAGCAGTACTTC.

The chain recombines TRBV6-1 with TRBJ2-5; 7 nucleotides align to TRBD1. CDR1 is MNHNS, CDR2 SASEGT, per germline. Trimming took 6 bases from V and 0 from J; bases not matched to a gene: 7. The CDR3 extends over 15 amino acids. The CDR3 nucleotides read TGTGCCAGCAGGGAGACAGGGAAATACCAAGAGACCCAGTACTTC. Amino acids: CASRETGKYQETQYF.

CDR3 nucleotide sequence: TGTGCCACCAGCAGAGGACGGAGCACAGATACGCAGTATTTT. Amino acid sequence: CATSRGRSTDTQYF. V usage is TRBV15 and J usage is TRBJ2-3; D remains ambiguous. V dropped 1 base and J dropped 0 bases, with 5 bases sitting between them. The germline gives CDR1 LNHNV, CDR2 YYDKDF (reference sequence). This CDR3 contains 14 residues.

The genes are TRBV7-9 and TRBJ2-3; D call uncertain. This CDR3 is built from 14 residues. In germline, CDR1 is SEHNR, CDR2 FQNEAQ (reference sequence). Between the trimmed V and J ends, which lost 5 bases and 0 bases, there was a span of 9 bases. The CDR3 reads CASSRFDSTDTQYF. CDR3 DNA sequence: TGTGCCAGCAGCCGCTTTGACAGCACAGATACGCAGTATTTT.

This sequence joins TRBV5-6 and TRBJ2-2; D is unresolved. V lost 0 bases and J 5 bases, leaving 8 bases between the germline ends. The CDR3 sequence is 14 residues long. CDR1 and CDR2 from the germline V gene are SGHDT and YYEEEE. The CDR3 protein is CASSLVGMTGELFF. The CDR3 nucleotides read TGTGCCAGCAGCTTGGTAGGAATGACCGGGGAGCTGTTTTTT.

This clone was detected a few times. The J gene is TRBJ1-5, the V gene TRBV6-6; D is unresolved. This CDR3 comprises 15 residues. V lost 2 bases to trimming and J lost 2 bases, with 10 bases between them. Germline V gene sequence: CDR1 MNHNY, CDR2 SVGAGI (reference sequence). The CDR3 DNA sequence: TGTGCCAGCAGTTACGGTAGGGTCGGCAATCAGCCCCAGCATTTT. Protein product: CASSYGRVGNQPQHF.

The chain has TRBV19 and TRBJ1-4; a possible D gene is TRBD1 (5 bases). V was trimmed by 8 bases and J by 6 bases, leaving 13 bases between them. This CDR3 contains 13 residues. Looked up from germline, CDR1 is LNHDA and CDR2 is SQIVND (reference sequence). The CDR3 DNA reads TGTGCCAGTCAAATCGGGGGAGATGAAAAACTGTTTTTT. Translating gives CASQIGGDEKLFF. Looking up the rest from reference TRBV19 and TRBJ1-4 gives the full variable domain: DGGITQSPKYLFRKEGQNVTLSCEQNLNHDAMYWYRQDPGQGLRLIYYSQIVNDFQKGDIAEGYSVSREKKESFPLTVTSAQKNPTAFYLCASQIGGDEKLFFGSGTQLSVL.

The CDR3 DNA is TGTGCCACCAGCAGAGATTGGGGGGCGTCGCTTCGGACCCAGTACTTC. This translates into CATSRDWGASLRTQYF. The gene calls are TRBV15 and TRBJ2-5, with D perhaps assigned TRBD1 or TRBD2 (6 bases each). The ends were cut back, 0 bases at V and 7 bases at J, with 18 bases in the middle. The CDR3 loop spans 16 amino acids. CDR1 is LNHNV, CDR2 YYDKDF, per germline (reference sequence).

J is TRBJ2-7 and V is TRBV10-3; 10 positions match TRBD1. This CDR3 region has 14 residues. Germline V CDR1 and CDR2: ENHRY, SYGVKD. V trimming: 6 bases; J trimming: 2 bases; junction bases outside the gene matches: 4. Here the CDR3 DNA reads TGTGCCATCAGACCGGGACAGGGGACCTACGAGCAGTACTTC. Its translation: CAIRPGQGTYEQYF.

This clone was counted a few times. The chain couples TRBV5-4 to TRBJ1-1; D is possibly TRBD1 (6 bases). CDR3 size: 17 residues. Germline CDR1 is SGHNT and CDR2 is YYREEE (reference sequence). The germline V and J ends were trimmed by 3 bases and 0 bases, with 18 bases remaining between them. As DNA, the CDR3 is TGTGCCAGCAGCTCATCATGGGGTCCAGGGGTGAACACTGAAGCTTTCTTT. Amino acid sequence: CASSSSWGPGVNTEAFF.

The V call is TRBV5-5, the J call TRBJ2-7; TRBD1 matches 9 bases. CDR3 length: 15 residues. The germline V gene encodes CDR1 SGHKS and CDR2 YYEKEE (reference sequence). V shed 4 bases, J shed 6 bases, and the junction held 11 bases outside the gene matches. This CDR3 is CASSLGGTGFSEQYF. For the CDR3, the DNA is TGTGCCAGCAGCCTGGGTGGGACAGGGTTCTCCGAGCAGTACTTC.

CDR3 protein: CASTAGEGYGYTF. In nucleotides, the CDR3 is TGTGCCAGCACCGCGGGGGAGGGGTATGGCTACACCTTC. V is TRBV11-1 and J is TRBJ1-2; possibly TRBD1 for D (5 bases). Germline CDR1 reads SGHAT; CDR2 reads FQDESV (reference sequence). Trimming pared 7 bases from V and 5 bases from J, leaving 14 bases between. CDR3 length: 13 residues.

The chain has TRBV5-6 and TRBJ2-1; D is undetermined. This CDR3 is built from 13 residues. V lost 1 base and J 5 bases, leaving 7 bases between the germline ends. In germline, CDR1 is SGHDT, CDR2 YYEEEE. Written as DNA, the CDR3 is TGTGCCAGCAGCTTGTACAAGCACAATGAGCAGTTCTTC. This sequence encodes CASSLYKHNEQFF.

J is TRBJ2-5 and V is TRBV11-2; D is undetermined. Deletions cut 2 bases from V and 4 bases from J, with 11 bases between. Germline V gene data show CDR1 as SGHAT and CDR2 as FQNNGV. CDR3 length: 14 residues. The CDR3 DNA follows: TGTGCCAGCAGCTTAACCCTCGGTGGAGAGACCCAGTACTTC. Translating gives CASSLTLGGETQYF.

This sequence joins TRBV5-1 and TRBJ2-5; TRBD2 matches 9 bases. V was pared by 2 bases and J by 7 bases, with 12 bases of the junction left unmatched. Germline CDR1 and CDR2: SGHRS and YFSETQ. The CDR3 loop spans 16 amino acids. As DNA, the CDR3 is TGCGCCAGCAGCTTTGGCGGCGGGGGGGCCACGGGGACCCAGTACTTC. Its protein product is CASSFGGGGATGTQYF.

V usage is TRBV7-9 and J usage is TRBJ1-6, with D unresolved. The CDR3 has 12 residues. V was trimmed by 5 bases and J by 7 bases, leaving 6 bases between them. From germline, CDR1 is SEHNR and CDR2 FQNEAQ (reference sequence). The CDR3 spells CASSAENSPLHF. The CDR3 nucleotides read TGTGCCAGCAGCGCAGAGAATTCACCCCTCCACTTT. The full variable domain, with the rest looked up from reference TRBV7-9 and TRBJ1-6, is DTGVSQNPRHKITKRGQNVTFRCDPISEHNRLYWYRQTLGQGPEFLTYFQNEAQLEKSRLLSDRFSAERPKGSFSTLEIQRTEQGDSAMYLCASSAENSPLHFGNGTRLTVT.

The CDR3: CASSGTGSTLRGYTF. DNA for the CDR3: TGTGCCAGCAGCGGAACAGGTTCGACTCTGAGGGGCTACACCTTC. The chain uses TRBV9 and TRBJ1-2; D is perhaps TRBD1 (5 bases). Germline V gene data show CDR1 as SGDLS and CDR2 as YYNGEE. V gave up 3 bases and J gave up 8 bases, with 20 bases separating them. The CDR3 runs to 15 residues.

The chain is built from TRBV7-9 and TRBJ1-5; TRBD1 might be the D (5 bases). The V end lost 5 bases, the J end lost 7 bases, and 15 bases lay between the germline ends. The CDR3 covers 14 residues. The germline CDR1 and CDR2 sequences are SEHNR and FQNEAQ (reference sequence). The CDR3 sequence is CASSQAGDSQPQHF. The CDR3 DNA sequence: TGTGCCAGCAGCCAGGCGGGGGATTCCCAGCCCCAGCATTTT.

CDR3 coding DNA: TGTGCCACCAGCAGAGTGTCTAACCAAGAAGAGACCCAGTACTTC. Protein product: CATSRVSNQEETQYF. The J gene is TRBJ2-5, the V gene TRBV15, with D unresolved. This CDR3 contains 15 residues. In germline, CDR1 is LNHNV, CDR2 YYDKDF (reference sequence). Deletions cut 1 base from V and 3 bases from J, with 12 bases between.

This clone was seen just once. The CDR3 protein is CASSLDTILAALGVEQFF. The DNA for the CDR3 is TGTGCCAGCAGCTTAGACACAATACTAGCGGCGCTAGGAGTTGAGCAGTTCTTC. V gene TRBV7-9 combines with J gene TRBJ2-1; TRBD2 matches 8 bases. Germline V gives CDR1 SEHNR, CDR2 FQNEAQ (reference sequence). Unmatched junction bases numbered 17, after V lost 1 base and J lost 9 bases. This CDR3 comprises 18 residues.

The chain couples TRBV6-1 to TRBJ1-1, with D possibly being TRBD1 (6 bases). Trimming removed 4 bases at V and 5 bases at J, with 11 bases between. The CDR3 loop spans 13 amino acids. Germline V gene data show CDR1 as MNHNS and CDR2 as SASEGT. The DNA for the CDR3 is TGTGCCAGCAGTGTATCAGGGGTTACTGAAGCTTTCTTT. This codes for CASSVSGVTEAFF.